Given below is one TCR beta chain in context. Its target antigen remains unknown. No base quality values were provided; no much bigger clone lies one nucleotide off. The data derive from a study of cytomegalovirus exposure and HLA in healthy donors (dated by TCRdb to about 2017). About the investigation overall: The 500 to 800 repertoires of the first cohort and the roughly 120 validation repertoires were produced on the same platform, according to a later analysis. The study combined high-throughput TCR immunosequencing, statistical association of individual TCRs with disease status, and machine learning to predict cytomegalovirus infection status. The study was designed to test whether signatures of past pathogen exposure could be identified by cataloging public T cell receptors. Besides the first cohort of approximately 710 subjects, a separate validation cohort made up of 90 to 150 different subjects was used.

Paper-wide results and their limitations: A later analysis found that TCRs clustered in the first cohort also tended to co-occur in the 120 or so validation repertoires, with 90% to 95% of cluster scores above 0. The classifier was reported to diagnose cytomegalovirus status with high specificity and sensitivity in both the original and validation cohorts. Most TCR sequences were seen in very few donors, while some public TCRs were found in many individuals. In the study, about 150 TCR beta chains were listed as associated with cytomegalovirus. The authors suggested that the approach could potentially be generalized to other disease states and immunological phenotypes. In vitro tests confirmed that a few of the cytomegalovirus-associated TCR beta chains recognize cytomegalovirus antigens. The validation cohort had no HLA typing available for a later analysis, so co-occurrence within that cohort was assessed over all 120 or so repertoires.

Library preparation used the immunoSEQ multiplex PCR assay. As for how the authors treated the data: To diagnose cytomegalovirus status from the catalog of TCR beta chain sequences, a statistical classification framework was built. TCRdb limited this immuneACCESS table to in-frame rearrangements with V and J called. A share of clones is missing; checked studies link under half to unresolved V genes, and the rest is unexplained. The DNA gave D and trimming, while V, J and clone size come from that table. The table for this sample lists just under 75,000 clones; 94% of them were counted only once. Of the sample, around 3.5% is held by the ten largest clones. The donors belonged to the validation cohort of 120 subjects, which was separate from the approximately 660-subject first cohort. CDR1 and CDR2, per the germline V gene, are SGHDT and YYEEEE. The cysteine opens and the phenylalanine closes a CDR3 of 17 amino acids. The read is trimmed to its CDR3 DNA, 51 bases read in frame from base 1. Unmatched junction bases come to 12, with V trimmed by 1 base and J by 5 bases.

The sequenced sample was PBMCs. The chain couples TRBV5-6 to TRBJ2-5; the junction holds 9 bases that match TRBD2. The origin of this receptor is a woman aged 18-29 years in good health and CMV-seropositive. The sequenced DNA is TGTGCCAGCAGCTTGTGGTCGATACAGCGGGAGGTGGAGACCCAGTACTTC. Translation gives CASSLWSIQREVETQYF.